This T cell receptor (beta chain) was documented in a study of OX40 agonist ivuxolimab in advanced cancers. Overall study results and limits: The expanded peripheral T cells' antigen specificity was not determined. Expanded clones were, on average, more numerous in CD8+ T cells than in CD4+.

People who had autoimmune disease history or systemic immunosuppression were excluded. Baseline was the first blood sampling point, followed by cycle 4 day 1 and cycle 7 day 1. As regards this clone: Its antigen is still unknown.

The V and J ends lost 1 base and 7 bases, in that order; junction bases with no gene match: 3. Germline V CDR1 and CDR2: SGHRS, YFSETQ. The CDR3 contains 14 residues. Some clones are missing from TCRdb's copy, which holds only in-frame ones; the method was immunoSEQ multiplex PCR. The sample includes approximately 100,000 clones, 90% seen only once; the top ten take more than 0.25%. This chain connects TRBV5-1 to TRBJ2-1; TRBD2 agrees at 9 bases. The receptor was derived from an adult with an advanced solid tumor such as melanoma, head and neck, liver or kidney cancer. The starting material was CD4+ or CD8+ T cells sorted from blood, obtained in a trial of the OX40 agonist ivuxolimab. CDR3 nucleotides: TGCGCCAGCAGCTTGCTAGCGGGAACTAATGAGCAGTTCTTC. Its protein product is CASSLLAGTNEQFF.